The present entry profiles one T cell receptor (beta chain) with its context. The specificity of this receptor is unknown. No quality values exist for individual bases; no much larger clone is one base distant. Genomic DNA was extracted from sorted cells for sequencing of the TCRbeta CDR3 region. The immunoSEQ Assay was used to sequence the TCRbeta CDR3 regions. Sourced from immuneACCESS, this table was stored by TCRdb with only in-frame sequences that have V and J called. A share of the clones is absent; for the studies checked, an unresolved V gene accounts for under half, and the remainder has no known explanation. This sample comprises approximately 90,000 clones, roughly 87% of them detected only once. The top ten constitute approximately 0.3% of the sample. The sample belongs to a study of OX40 agonist ivuxolimab in advanced cancers. About the study as a whole: Ivuxolimab was an agonistic, fully human IgG2 monoclonal antibody directed against OX40 (CD134), a costimulatory receptor. Intravenous ivuxolimab was administered to patients every 2 weeks at six dose levels: 0.01, 0.1, 0.3, 1.5, 3 and 10 mg/kg. Among the roughly 50 dose-escalation patients, around 19 had hepatocellular carcinoma, some 15 melanoma, 9 renal cell carcinoma and 9 head and neck cancer. In the dose-escalation cohort, around 80% of patients were male, and the mean age was approximately 60 years with a range of about 20 to 79. Prior anti-PD-1, anti-PD-L1 or anti-CTLA-4 therapy was permitted, and checkpoint inhibitors had been received by about 36% of dose-escalation patients. Partial responses occurred in three dose-escalation patients: two with cutaneous melanoma and one with hepatocellular carcinoma. The purpose of peripheral TCRbeta sequencing was to test whether ivuxolimab changed TCR sequence diversity and led to clonal T-cell expansion. The paper reports the monotherapy dose-escalation portion (N = 52 patients) of the phase I ivuxolimab trial. Results and caveats for the whole study, not just this receptor: Low levels of normalized T-cell clonal expansion were also seen in some nonresponding patients. At doses of 0.1 to 3.0 mg/kg, clonal expansion of both CD4+ and CD8+ blood T cells was observed from baseline to week 6. In the 0.1-3.0 mg/kg groups, partial responders had among the lowest normalized peripheral clonal expansion, particularly in CD8+ T cells. After ivuxolimab, more expanded clones were found on average in CD8+ T cells than in CD4+ T cells. Which antigens the clonally expanded peripheral T cells were specific for was not determined.

Including the terminal cysteine and phenylalanine, the CDR3 comprises 14 residues. Kept here is only the CDR3 DNA, which spans 42 bases and is read in frame from base 1. Ends trimmed: V by 3 bases, J by 5 bases; bases unmatched to a gene: 2. The CDR1 and CDR2 encoded by the germline V gene (reference sequence) are LNHDA and SQIVND. The trial excluded patients who had a history of autoimmune disease or who were on systemic immunosuppression. Peripheral blood for TCR sequencing was collected from all dose cohorts at baseline, on cycle 4 day 1, and on cycle 7 day 1. The samples were taken from a phase I, first-in-human, multicenter, open-label dose-escalation trial of ivuxolimab. Adults with locally advanced or metastatic melanoma, renal cell, hepatocellular, or head and neck squamous cell carcinoma were enrolled in the trial. CD4+ and CD8+ T cells were sorted separately from peripheral blood before TCR sequencing.

The source of this sequence is an adult with an advanced solid tumor such as melanoma, head and neck, liver or kidney cancer. The chain joins TRBV19 to TRBJ2-1, and 9 junction bases match TRBD1. Sample: CD4+ or CD8+ T cells sorted from blood, taken in a trial of the OX40 agonist ivuxolimab. The CDR3 protein sequence reads: CASSMRDRDNEQFF. DNA sequence: TGTGCCAGTAGTATGAGGGACAGGGACAATGAGCAGTTCTTC.